These 10 T cell receptor beta chains came from one sample sequenced in a study of preoperative IRX-2 immunotherapy in early breast cancer. The data were produced by immunoSEQ multiplex PCR, yet TCRdb's version contains in-frame clones alone and is incomplete. The sample carries under 30,000 clones, 70% to 90% recorded once. The treatment denotes: preoperative locoregional IRX-2 cytokine immunotherapy. Material: tumor tissue, obtained after IRX-2 immunotherapy. The receptors originated from a human donor with breast cancer.

V is TRBV11-2 and J is TRBJ2-3; a weak D match, TRBD1 (7 bases). V lost 5 bases to trimming and J lost 5 bases, with 20 bases between them. Germline CDR1 SGHAT, CDR2 FQNNGV. The CDR3 is 16 amino acids. The CDR3 loop is CASSPGGQGVGDTQYF. CDR3 DNA sequence: TGTGCCAGCAGCCCAGGGGGGCAGGGGGTTGGAGATACGCAGTATTTT.

This chain uses TRBV14 with TRBJ1-1; maybe TRBD1 (5 bases). The germline V gene has CDR1 SGHDN and CDR2 FVKESK. V was pared by 4 bases and J by 0 bases, with 9 bases between. CDR3 length: 14 amino acids. The CDR3 spells CASSRGLMNTEAFF. CDR3 bases: TGTGCCAGCAGCCGGGGACTTATGAACACTGAAGCTTTCTTT.

The rearrangement joins TRBV10-1 to TRBJ2-1; 8 bases match TRBD2. The CDR3 contains 15 residues. Trimming took 2 bases from V and 6 from J; bases not matched to a gene: 6. CDR1 is WNHNN, CDR2 SYGVQD, per germline (reference sequence). In DNA, the CDR3 is TGCGCCAGCAGTGAGGGAGGAGCGGGGGCCAATGAGCAGTTCTTC. Translation gives CASSEGGAGANEQFF.

For this clone: Relative to the germline gene, one junction end is altered; a read error may explain this. V is TRBV6-5 and J is TRBJ2-3, with D tentatively TRBD1 or TRBD2 (5 bases each). Germline V lookup: CDR1 MNHEY, CDR2 SVGAGI. The CDR3 is 15 residues long. This CDR3 is CASSHSGRWTDTQYF. The CDR3, as DNA: TGTGCCAGCAGTCACTCGGGGCGATGGACAGATACGCAGTATTTT.

The rearrangement uses TRBV10-3 and TRBJ2-1, with 8 bases matching TRBD2. The germline gives CDR1 ENHRY, CDR2 SYGVKD. This CDR3 contains 15 residues. V lost 8 bases to trimming and J lost 8 bases; unmatched junction nucleotides: 14. CDR3 sequence: CAIVSLRGGLYEQFF. The CDR3 coding sequence is TGTGCCATCGTATCGCTCCGGGGGGGCCTCTATGAGCAGTTCTTC.

This clone was picked up one time. The rearrangement uses TRBV5-6 and TRBJ2-5, with D possibly being TRBD2 (5 bases). This CDR3 comprises 14 residues. Trimming shortened V by 0 bases and J by 7 bases, and 13 bases separated the two germline ends. The germline gives CDR1 SGHDT, CDR2 YYEEEE. This chain's CDR3 is CASSLESGPGTQYF. The CDR3 region has the DNA TGTGCCAGCAGCTTGGAGAGCGGTCCGGGGACCCAGTACTTC.

The chain joins TRBV28 to TRBJ2-3; the D gene is possibly TRBD1 (5 bases). CDR3 length: 14 amino acids. Germline loops: CDR1 MDHEN, CDR2 SYDVKM. V was shortened by 6 bases and J by 0 bases, with 10 bases between the two germline ends. CDR3 DNA sequence: TGTGCCAGCAGCTCCGCAGGGAGCACAGATACGCAGTATTTT. It yields the protein CASSSAGSTDTQYF.

This chain links TRBV18 with TRBJ2-1, with 9 bases matching TRBD1. There are 15 residues in the CDR3. The junction had 3 bases not matched to a gene; V was cut back by 2 bases and J by 4 bases. Germline V CDR1 and CDR2: KGHSH, LQKENI. This chain's CDR3 is CASSPGDRVYNEQFF. CDR3 DNA sequence: TGTGCCAGCTCACCAGGGGACAGGGTGTACAATGAGCAGTTCTTC.

The chain employs TRBV6-1 and TRBJ1-1; TRBD1 might be the D (5 bases). CDR3 length equals 14 residues. Germline V gene sequence: CDR1 MNHNS, CDR2 SASEGT. With 2 bases removed from V and 3 bases from J, the gap between germline ends came to 10 bases. In DNA, the CDR3 is TGTGCCAGCAGTGAAAGGGTCAGGGACACTGAAGCTTTCTTT. It codes for CASSERVRDTEAFF.

The chain carries TRBV13 and TRBJ2-3, with D unresolved. The CDR3 consists of 15 residues. CDR1 is PRHDT, CDR2 FYEKMQ, per germline (reference sequence). V lost 5 bases and J 0 bases, leaving 12 bases between the germline ends. The CDR3 loop reads CASSSSTLSTDTQYF. The CDR3 bases are TGTGCCAGCAGCAGCTCAACTCTTAGCACAGATACGCAGTATTTT.